The rows below give T cell receptor beta chains drawn from one sample of a study of blood T cell repertoires in COVID-19. The protocol was immunoSEQ multiplex PCR, while the TCRdb copy is restricted to in-frame clones and leaves out a portion. Among approximately 500,000 clones, 85% to 90% were seen once, and the ten largest hold roughly 7.3%. Sample: peripheral blood. These receptors were obtained from a woman aged 45-65 years with COVID-19, enrolled during active disease. Each CDR3 is given with its conserved first and last residue. D genes are given only for firm matches. Size values are once, few and many counts, or a class for expanded clones, and some rows have none.

TGTGCCAGCAGCTTAAATACGGCCTACGAGCAGTACTTC CASSLNTAYEQYF TRBV7-3 NA NA 13 TRBJ2-7
TGTGCTAGTGGTTCGCCTCTGGGACTAGCGACTACAGATACGCAGTATTTT CASGSPLGLATTDTQYF TRBV12-5 NA TRBD2 17 TRBJ2-3
TGCGCCAGCAGCGGGGGGAACTCCTACAATGAGCAGTTCTTC CASSGGNSYNEQFF TRBV5-1 NA NA 14 TRBJ2-1
TGCGCCAGCAGCCGGGGCCGGGGGGGCAATTCCTACGAGCAGTACTTC CASSRGRGGNSYEQYF TRBV4-1 NA TRBD2 16 TRBJ2-7
TGTGCCAGCAGTGATGATAGCGGGGCTAGCACAGATACGCAGTATTTT CASSDDSGASTDTQYF TRBV6-1 NA TRBD2 16 TRBJ2-3
TGTGCCAGTAGTATATCAGGAGCGGGCCGCAATGAGCAGTTCTTC CASSISGAGRNEQFF TRBV19 NA NA 15 TRBJ2-1
TGTGCCAGCTCCTTGGAACGACAGATGAACACTGAAGCTTTCTTT CASSLERQMNTEAFF TRBV2 NA NA 15 TRBJ1-1
TGTGCCATCTGCAGGGAGGTTGCGGATGATGAGCAGTTCTTC CAICREVADDEQFF TRBV6-5 NA NA 14 TRBJ2-1
TGTGCCAGCAGCCCCTCGGGGGGAGACTATGGCTACACCTTC CASSPSGGDYGYTF TRBV7-9 once NA 14 TRBJ1-2
TGTGCCAGTAGTAAGTCAGGGGGCAGGGGAGATACGCAGTATTTT CASSKSGGRGDTQYF TRBV19 NA TRBD1 15 TRBJ2-3
TGTGCCAGCAGCCCCACCCAAGCCGGGACAGGGTCCTCTGGCGAGCAGTACTTC CASSPTQAGTGSSGEQYF TRBV7-6 many TRBD1 18 TRBJ2-7
TGCGCCAGCAGCCAAGATCCCCGACAGGGATTGAATGAAAAACTGTTTTTT CASSQDPRQGLNEKLFF TRBV4-1 NA TRBD1 17 TRBJ1-4
TGTGCCAGCAGCTTAATGCAGGGATATGGCTACACCTTC CASSLMQGYGYTF TRBV7-9 NA NA 13 TRBJ1-2
TGTGCCAGCAGCTTAGAAGGGAGTAGTCAGCCCCAGCATTTT CASSLEGSSQPQHF TRBV7-6 NA NA 14 TRBJ1-5
TGTGCCAGCAGCTTAGGGCCCGGGGGGGCGCTAGATGAGCAGTTCTTC CASSLGPGGALDEQFF TRBV13 NA TRBD2 16 TRBJ2-1
TGTGCCAGCCGGGAGGGGGGGCAAGAGACCCAGTACTTC CASREGGQETQYF TRBV6-5 NA TRBD2 13 TRBJ2-5
TGCGCCAGCAGCTTGGGACAGATAACTAATGAAAAACTGTTTTTT CASSLGQITNEKLFF TRBV5-1 few NA 15 TRBJ1-4
TGTGCCTGGTCAGGGGGTCCGGACACTGAAGCTTTCTTT CAWSGGPDTEAFF TRBV30 NA TRBD1 13 TRBJ1-1
TGTGCCAGCAGCTTGTACGCGACAGGGGCCAATCAGCCCCAGCATTTT CASSLYATGANQPQHF TRBV5-4 NA TRBD1 16 TRBJ1-5
TGTGCCAGCAGATTGACTAGTACCATAGGTCCGCAGTATTTT CASRLTSTIGPQYF TRBV6-5 NA NA 14 TRBJ2-3
TGTGCCAGCTTGGGGACAGCGAACACTGAAGCTTTCTTT CASLGTANTEAFF TRBV18 NA TRBD1 13 TRBJ1-1
TGCAGCGTTGGGGGACAGAACGAAGGAGGCTACACCTTC CSVGGQNEGGYTF TRBV29-1 NA TRBD1 13 TRBJ1-2
TGTGCCAGCAGCTCAGACTCCCCAGGGGACGAGCAGTACTTC CASSSDSPGDEQYF TRBV7-8 NA NA 14 TRBJ2-7
TGTGCCAGCAGTTCCGACCGGGACAGGGGCCCGCCCGGGGAGCTGTTTTTT CASSSDRDRGPPGELFF TRBV28 NA TRBD1 17 TRBJ2-2
TGTGCCAGCAGCCCCAGGGGGGACTATGGCTACACCTTC CASSPRGDYGYTF TRBV27 NA TRBD1 13 TRBJ1-2
TGTGCTAGTGGTCCCTCCGAGGGTGGCGAAGCTTTCTTT CASGPSEGGEAFF TRBV12-5 NA NA 13 TRBJ1-1
TGTGCCAGCAGTCGACAGGGGAGGAATGAGCAGTTCTTC CASSRQGRNEQFF TRBV2 NA TRBD1 13 TRBJ2-1
TGTGCCAGCTCGGATCAGGGTAGTCAAGAGACCCAGTACTTC CASSDQGSQETQYF TRBV18 NA NA 14 TRBJ2-5
TGTGCCAGCTCACCCCGGGCGGGGGACACTGAAGCTTTCTTT CASSPRAGDTEAFF TRBV18 few NA 14 TRBJ1-1
TGTGCTAGTGGTTTGGGCAACAGGGGATATAACTATGGCTACACCTTC CASGLGNRGYNYGYTF TRBV12-5 once TRBD1 16 TRBJ1-2
TGTGCAAGTCGCCCAGGACTATCCAAAAACATTCAGTACTTC CASRPGLSKNIQYF TRBV12-2 NA NA 14 TRBJ2-4